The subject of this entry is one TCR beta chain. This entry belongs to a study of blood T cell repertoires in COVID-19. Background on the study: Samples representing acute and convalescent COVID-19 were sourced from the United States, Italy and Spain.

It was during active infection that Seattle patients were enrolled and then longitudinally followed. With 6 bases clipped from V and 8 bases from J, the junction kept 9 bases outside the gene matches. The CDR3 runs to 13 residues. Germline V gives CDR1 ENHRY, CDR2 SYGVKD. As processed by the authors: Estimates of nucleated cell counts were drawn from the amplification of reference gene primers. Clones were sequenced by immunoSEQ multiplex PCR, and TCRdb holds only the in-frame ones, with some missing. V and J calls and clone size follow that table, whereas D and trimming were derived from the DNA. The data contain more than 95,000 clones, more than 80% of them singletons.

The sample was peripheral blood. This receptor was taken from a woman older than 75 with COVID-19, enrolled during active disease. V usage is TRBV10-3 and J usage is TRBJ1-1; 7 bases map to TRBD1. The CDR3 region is CAIRAPLDREAFF. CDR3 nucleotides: TGTGCCATCAGAGCCCCCTTGGACAGGGAAGCTTTCTTT.